The 4 T cell receptor beta chains in this list originate from one sample, sequenced in a study of blood T cell repertoires in COVID-19. Clones were read by immunoSEQ multiplex PCR, and TCRdb kept only the in-frame ones, dropping some. The repertoire holds 85,000 to 110,000 clones, around four fifths seen once, with more than 10% in the top ten. Sequenced sample: peripheral blood. The receptors here all came from a human donor in a cohort sampled during active COVID-19.

The rearrangement links TRBV2 to TRBJ2-2, with D maybe TRBD1 (6 bases). V was cut by 2 bases and J by 4 bases, with 8 bases left in between. Germline V gene sequence: CDR1 SNHLY, CDR2 FYNNEI. The CDR3 covers 14 residues. In nucleotides, the CDR3 is TGTGCCAGCAGTGAACCCAGGGGCACCGGGGAGCTGTTTTTT. This encodes CASSEPRGTGELFF.

The chain carries TRBV5-1 and TRBJ2-1; 9 positions match TRBD2. This CDR3 comprises 15 residues. With V trimmed by 2 bases and J by 3 bases, 3 bases remained unmatched. Germline V lookup: CDR1 SGHRS, CDR2 YFSETQ. CDR3 nucleotides: TGCGCCAGCAGCTTTGAGCGGGGGGACTACAATGAGCAGTTCTTC. Translating gives CASSFERGDYNEQFF.

This clone is large in the sample. The gene calls are TRBV12-3 or TRBV12-4 and TRBJ1-1, with no clear D. This CDR3 is built from 12 residues. The V end lost 6 bases, the J end lost 8 bases, and 13 bases lay between the germline ends. CDR3 DNA: TGTGCCAGCAGGGGAGGACTCAACGAAGCTTTCTTT. Residues: CASRGGLNEAFF.

V usage is TRBV25-1 and J usage is TRBJ2-1; 8 nucleotides match TRBD1. V gave up 8 bases and J gave up 5 bases; unmatched junction bases: 8. CDR3 size: 14 residues. Germline V gene sequence: CDR1 MGHDK, CDR2 SYGVNS. The CDR3 bases are TGTGCCAGCGGACGCAGGGGGCTAAACAATGAGCAGTTCTTC. The encoded protein is CASGRRGLNNEQFF.